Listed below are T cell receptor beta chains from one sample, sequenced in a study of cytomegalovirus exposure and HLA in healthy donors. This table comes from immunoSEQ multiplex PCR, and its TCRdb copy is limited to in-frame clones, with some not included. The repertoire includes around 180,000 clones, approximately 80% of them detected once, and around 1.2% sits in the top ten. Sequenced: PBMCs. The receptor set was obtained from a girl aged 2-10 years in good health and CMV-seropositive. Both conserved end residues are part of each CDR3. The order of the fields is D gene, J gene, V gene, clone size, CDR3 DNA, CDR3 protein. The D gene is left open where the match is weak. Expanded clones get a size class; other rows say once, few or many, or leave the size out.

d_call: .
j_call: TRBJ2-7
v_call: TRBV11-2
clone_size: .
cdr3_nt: TGTGCCAGCAGCTTTAATCGAGGATACGAGCAGTACTTC
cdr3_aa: CASSFNRGYEQYF

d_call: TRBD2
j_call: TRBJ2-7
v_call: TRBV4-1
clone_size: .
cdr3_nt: TGCGCCAGCAGCCAAGCCAGCGGGGGAATGTACGAGCAGTACTTC
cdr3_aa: CASSQASGGMYEQYF

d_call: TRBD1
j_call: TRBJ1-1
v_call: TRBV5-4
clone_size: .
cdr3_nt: TGTGCCAGCAGCGTACTCGGACAGGGGCTCACTGAAGCTTTCTTT
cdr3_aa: CASSVLGQGLTEAFF

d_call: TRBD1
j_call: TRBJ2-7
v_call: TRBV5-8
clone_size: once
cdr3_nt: TGTGCCAGCAGCTTCGTTACAGGGGTACCCTCCTACGAGCAGTACTTC
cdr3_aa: CASSFVTGVPSYEQYF

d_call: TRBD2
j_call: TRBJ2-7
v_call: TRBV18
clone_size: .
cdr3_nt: TGTGCCAGCTCACCCTCGGGCGGGAGCTCCTACGAGCAGTACTTC
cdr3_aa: CASSPSGGSSYEQYF

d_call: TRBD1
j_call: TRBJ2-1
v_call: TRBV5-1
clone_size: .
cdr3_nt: TGCGCCAGCACCCTCGGACAGGGACGAGGCTATGAGCAGTTCTTC
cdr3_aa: CASTLGQGRGYEQFF

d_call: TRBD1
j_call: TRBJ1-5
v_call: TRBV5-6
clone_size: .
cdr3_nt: TGTGCCAGCAGCCGAGCGGGACAGGGTTTGGGTCAGCCCCAGCATTTT
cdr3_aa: CASSRAGQGLGQPQHF

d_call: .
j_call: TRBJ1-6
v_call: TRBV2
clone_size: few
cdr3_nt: TGTGCCAGCGATAGGACAGAAGCCGATAATTCACCCCTCCACTTT
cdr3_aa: CASDRTEADNSPLHF

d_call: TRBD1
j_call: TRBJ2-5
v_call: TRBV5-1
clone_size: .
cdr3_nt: TGCGCCAGCAGCTTACAGGGGGAGACCCAGTACTTC
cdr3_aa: CASSLQGETQYF

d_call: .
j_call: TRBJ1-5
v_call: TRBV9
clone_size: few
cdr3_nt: TGTGCCAGCAGCGTAGCTGTCACGAGCCAGCCCCAGCATTTT
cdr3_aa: CASSVAVTSQPQHF

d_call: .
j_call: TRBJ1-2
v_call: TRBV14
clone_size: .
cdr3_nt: TGTGCCAGCAGTAACAGGCTCTCGGGTGGCTACACCTTC
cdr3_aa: CASSNRLSGGYTF

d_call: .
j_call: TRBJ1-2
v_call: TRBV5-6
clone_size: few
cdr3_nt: TGTGCCAGCTGGGGTGACAGGCGGGACTATGGCTACACCTTC
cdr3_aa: CASWGDRRDYGYTF

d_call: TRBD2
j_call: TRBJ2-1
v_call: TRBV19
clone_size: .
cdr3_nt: TGTGCCAGTAGTATGACTAGCGGGGTCTATGACAATGAGCAGTTCTTC
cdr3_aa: CASSMTSGVYDNEQFF

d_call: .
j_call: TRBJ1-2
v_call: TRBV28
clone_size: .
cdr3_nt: TGTGCCAGCAGTTTATACAGGGGCTACACCTTC
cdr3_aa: CASSLYRGYTF

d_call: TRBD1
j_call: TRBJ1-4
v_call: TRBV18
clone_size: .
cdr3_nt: TGTGCCAGCTCACCCGTCCCGGGACAGGGAACTAATGAAAAACTGTTTTTT
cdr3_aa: CASSPVPGQGTNEKLFF

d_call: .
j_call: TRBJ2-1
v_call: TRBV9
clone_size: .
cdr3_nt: TGTGCCAGCAGCGTCGGGTCGGCACCCTCCTACAATGAGCAGTTCTTC
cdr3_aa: CASSVGSAPSYNEQFF

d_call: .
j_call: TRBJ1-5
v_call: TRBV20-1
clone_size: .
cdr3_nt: TGCAGTGCTAGCGTTCAGCCCCAGCATTTT
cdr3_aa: CSASVQPQHF

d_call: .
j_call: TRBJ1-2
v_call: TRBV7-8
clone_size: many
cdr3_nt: TGTGCCAGCAGCCCCCTCCAGGGAACGAGTGGCTACACCTTC
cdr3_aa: CASSPLQGTSGYTF

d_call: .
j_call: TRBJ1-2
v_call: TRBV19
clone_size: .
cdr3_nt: TGTGCCAGTAGGGGGGGGGACTACGGTGGCTACACCTTC
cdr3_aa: CASRGGDYGGYTF

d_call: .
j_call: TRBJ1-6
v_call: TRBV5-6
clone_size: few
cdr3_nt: TGTGCCAGCAGCTTGGGTTTCGGGAATTCACCCCTCCACTTT
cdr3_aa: CASSLGFGNSPLHF

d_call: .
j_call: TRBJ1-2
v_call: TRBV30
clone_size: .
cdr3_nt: TGTGCCTGGAGTGTTGGGGGGGCCTGGGGCTACACCTTC
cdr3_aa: CAWSVGGAWGYTF

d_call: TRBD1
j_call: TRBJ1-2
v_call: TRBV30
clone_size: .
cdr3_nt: TGTGCCTGGAGTATCGCCGGGACAGGTTTTTCAAACTATGGCTACACCTTC
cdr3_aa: CAWSIAGTGFSNYGYTF

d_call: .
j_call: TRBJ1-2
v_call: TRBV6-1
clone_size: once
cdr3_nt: TGTGCCAGCAGCTCCCAGATCTATGGCTACACCTTC
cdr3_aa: CASSSQIYGYTF

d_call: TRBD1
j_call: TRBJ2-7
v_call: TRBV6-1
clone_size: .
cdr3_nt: TGTGCCAGCAGTGAGCCGGGACAGGGGGTTCACGAGCAGTACTTC
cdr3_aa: CASSEPGQGVHEQYF

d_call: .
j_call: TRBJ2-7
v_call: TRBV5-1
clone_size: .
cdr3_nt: TGCGCCAGCAGCTTGGTTGTCGGCGGGGCCTACGAGCAGTACTTC
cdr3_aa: CASSLVVGGAYEQYF

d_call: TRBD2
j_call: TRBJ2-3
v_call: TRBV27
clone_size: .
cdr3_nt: TGTGCCAGCAGTCCCTCCCGACTAGCGGGAGATCCGGCAGATACGCAGTATTTT
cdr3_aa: CASSPSRLAGDPADTQYF

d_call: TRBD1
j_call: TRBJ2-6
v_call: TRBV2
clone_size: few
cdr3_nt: TGTGCCAGTAAGACAGGGAGCTCTGGGGCCAACGTCCTGACTTTC
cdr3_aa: CASKTGSSGANVLTF

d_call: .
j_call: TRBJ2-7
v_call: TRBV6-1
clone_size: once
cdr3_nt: TGTGCCAGCAGCGGAACGACAGATGAGCAGTACTTC
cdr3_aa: CASSGTTDEQYF

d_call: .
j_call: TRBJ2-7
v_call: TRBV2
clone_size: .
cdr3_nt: TGTGCCAGAAGATTAACCGGGACACAATACGAGCAGTACTTC
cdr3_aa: CARRLTGTQYEQYF

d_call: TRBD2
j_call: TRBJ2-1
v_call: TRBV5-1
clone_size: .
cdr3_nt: TGCGCCAGCAGCTTGATTTTGCCTAGCGGTACTAATGAGCAGTTCTTC
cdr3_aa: CASSLILPSGTNEQFF

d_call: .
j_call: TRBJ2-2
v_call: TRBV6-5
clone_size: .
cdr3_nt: TGTGCCAGCAGGAGGGACTGGGGCACCGGGGAGCTGTTTTTT
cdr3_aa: CASRRDWGTGELFF

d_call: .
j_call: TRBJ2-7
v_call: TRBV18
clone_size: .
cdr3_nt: TGTGCCAGCTCACAATCCCCCGGGTCTTACGAGCAGTACTTC
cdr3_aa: CASSQSPGSYEQYF

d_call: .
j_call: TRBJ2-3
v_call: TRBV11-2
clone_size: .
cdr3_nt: TGTGCCAGCAGCTTAGACGCGGCCTCCTCCACAGATACGCAGTATTTT
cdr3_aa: CASSLDAASSTDTQYF

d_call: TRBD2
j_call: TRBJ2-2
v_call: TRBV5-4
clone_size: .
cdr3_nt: TGTGCCAGCAGCTTAGCTAGCGGGAGGGCCAGTCGGGAGCTGTTTTTT
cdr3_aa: CASSLASGRASRELFF

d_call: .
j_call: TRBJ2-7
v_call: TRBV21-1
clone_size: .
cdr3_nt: TGTGCCAGCAGCTTGGGACAGCGACACTACTACGAGCAGTACTTC
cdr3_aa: CASSLGQRHYYEQYF

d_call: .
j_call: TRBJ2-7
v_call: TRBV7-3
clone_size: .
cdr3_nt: TGTGCCAGCAGCTTAAGGGGCGGTGCCGACGAGCAGTACTTC
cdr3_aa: CASSLRGGADEQYF

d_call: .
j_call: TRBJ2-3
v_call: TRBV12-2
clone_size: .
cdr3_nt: TGTGCAAGTCGCTCGGGGGGAGGGGCCACAGATACGCAGTATTTT
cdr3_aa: CASRSGGGATDTQYF

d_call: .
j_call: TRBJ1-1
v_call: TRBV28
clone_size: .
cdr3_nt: TGTGCCAGCAGTTTATTACAGGGAATCCAAAGGGCTGAAGCTTTCTTT
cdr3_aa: CASSLLQGIQRAEAFF

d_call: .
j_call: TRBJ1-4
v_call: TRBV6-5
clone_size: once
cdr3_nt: TGTGCCAGCAGTTACGGTATTACGGATGAAAAACTGTTTTTT
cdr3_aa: CASSYGITDEKLFF

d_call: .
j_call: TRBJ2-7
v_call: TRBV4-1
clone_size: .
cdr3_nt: TGCGCCAGCAGCCAAGATCGGGCCAGGGGGGACTCCTACGAGCAGTACTTC
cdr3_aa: CASSQDRARGDSYEQYF

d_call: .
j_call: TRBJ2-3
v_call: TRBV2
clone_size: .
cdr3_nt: TGTGCCAGCAGTACGGCGGGGATTGCCACAGATACGCAGTATTTT
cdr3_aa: CASSTAGIATDTQYF

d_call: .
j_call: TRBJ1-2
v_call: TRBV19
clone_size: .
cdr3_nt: TGTGCCAGTAGTCCCGTCGGGGGGGGCTACACCTTC
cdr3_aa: CASSPVGGGYTF

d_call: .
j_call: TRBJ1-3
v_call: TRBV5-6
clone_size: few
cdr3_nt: TGTGCCAGCAGCTTAACTCAGGGTCGCATCGTTAGGGGAAACACCATATATTTT
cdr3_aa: CASSLTQGRIVRGNTIYF

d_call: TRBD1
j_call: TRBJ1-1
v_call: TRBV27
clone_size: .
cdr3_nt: TGTGCCAGCAGGTCTCAATCCGGGACAGGGGACATGAACACTGAAGCTTTCTTT
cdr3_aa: CASRSQSGTGDMNTEAFF

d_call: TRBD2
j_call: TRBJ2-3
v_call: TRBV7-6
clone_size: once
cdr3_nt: TGTGCCAGCAGCTTAACTAGCGCCCCTGGCACAGATACGCAGTATTTT
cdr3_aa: CASSLTSAPGTDTQYF

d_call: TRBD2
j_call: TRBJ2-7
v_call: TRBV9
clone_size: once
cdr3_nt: TGTGCCAGCAGCTTGGGACTAGCGCCCTACGAGCAGTACTTC
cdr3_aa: CASSLGLAPYEQYF

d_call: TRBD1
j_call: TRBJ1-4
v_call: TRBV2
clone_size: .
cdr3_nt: TGTGCCAGCAGTACAGGGGGCCTGGTGATGGGACTGTTTTTT
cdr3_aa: CASSTGGLVMGLFF

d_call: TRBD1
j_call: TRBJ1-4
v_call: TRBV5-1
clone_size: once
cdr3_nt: TGCGCCAGCAGCTTGGTTGACCGGACAGGGAGGGAAAAACTGTTTTTT
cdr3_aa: CASSLVDRTGREKLFF

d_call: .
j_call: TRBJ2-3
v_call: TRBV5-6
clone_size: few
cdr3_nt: TGTGCCAGCAGCTTGCTATTAGATACGCAGTATTTT
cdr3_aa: CASSLLLDTQYF

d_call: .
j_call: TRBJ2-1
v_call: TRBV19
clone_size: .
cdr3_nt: TGTGCCAGTAGTATATCGACAGCCAATTACAATGAGCAGTTCTTC
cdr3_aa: CASSISTANYNEQFF

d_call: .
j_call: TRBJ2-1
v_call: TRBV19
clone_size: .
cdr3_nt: TGTGCCAGTAGTATCAGATTAATTGAGCAGTTCTTC
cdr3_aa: CASSIRLIEQFF

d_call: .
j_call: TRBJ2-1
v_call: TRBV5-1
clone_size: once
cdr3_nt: TGCGCCAGCAGCTTCGGTTCCATCTACAATGAGCAGTTCTTC
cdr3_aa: CASSFGSIYNEQFF